This is a list of T cell receptor beta chains from one sample in a study of cytomegalovirus exposure and HLA in healthy donors. This table comes from immunoSEQ multiplex PCR, and its TCRdb copy is limited to in-frame clones, with some not included. The repertoire holds over 150,000 clones, with 85% as singletons. The sequencing input was PBMCs. The receptors were sampled from a man aged 25 to 45 in good health and CMV-seropositive. Each CDR3 is given with its conserved first and last residue. Each record gives: V gene, D gene, J gene, CDR3 length, clone size, CDR3 DNA, CDR3 protein. D genes are given only for firm matches. Some rows mark clone size as missing; the rest say once, few, many or name a class of expanded clone.

V gene: TRBV5-1
D gene: NA
J gene: TRBJ2-1
CDR3 length: 14
clone size: NA
CDR3 DNA: TGCGCCAGCAGCTCCCAAGCGGGTAATAACCGGGAGTTCTTC
CDR3 protein: CASSSQAGNNREFF

V gene: TRBV21-1
D gene: NA
J gene: TRBJ1-2
CDR3 length: 17
clone size: NA
CDR3 DNA: TGTGCCAGCAGCAAAGCGGGACAGGGGGCCTTGGCGACCGGCTACACCTTC
CDR3 protein: CASSKAGQGALATGYTF

V gene: TRBV11-3
D gene: NA
J gene: TRBJ2-5
CDR3 length: 14
clone size: NA
CDR3 DNA: TGTGCCAGCAGCCCCGCGGTGTACCAAGAGACCCAGTACTTC
CDR3 protein: CASSPAVYQETQYF

V gene: TRBV19
D gene: NA
J gene: TRBJ2-7
CDR3 length: 17
clone size: NA
CDR3 DNA: TGTGCCAGTAGTATAGGTTACGGGACTCTAGCTTCGGACGAGCAGTACTTC
CDR3 protein: CASSIGYGTLASDEQYF

V gene: TRBV7-9
D gene: TRBD1
J gene: TRBJ2-7
CDR3 length: 16
clone size: NA
CDR3 DNA: TGTGCCAGCAGCTCACTCCTCAGGGGGCGAATCGACGAGCAGTACTTC
CDR3 protein: CASSSLLRGRIDEQYF

V gene: TRBV29-1
D gene: NA
J gene: TRBJ2-2
CDR3 length: 12
clone size: NA
CDR3 DNA: TGCAGCGTTGTCCCAGGCACCGGGGAGCTGTTTTTT
CDR3 protein: CSVVPGTGELFF

V gene: TRBV11-2
D gene: NA
J gene: TRBJ1-6
CDR3 length: 13
clone size: NA
CDR3 DNA: TGTGCCAGCAGCTTTACGGGGAATTCACCCCTCCACTTT
CDR3 protein: CASSFTGNSPLHF

V gene: TRBV2
D gene: TRBD1
J gene: TRBJ1-6
CDR3 length: 14
clone size: NA
CDR3 DNA: TGTGCCAGCAGTGAAAGGGGGCCCAATTCACCCCTCCACTTT
CDR3 protein: CASSERGPNSPLHF

V gene: TRBV9
D gene: TRBD1
J gene: TRBJ2-5
CDR3 length: 16
clone size: NA
CDR3 DNA: TGTGCCAGCAGCGTCCGGGGACAGACAAACCAAGAGACCCAGTACTTC
CDR3 protein: CASSVRGQTNQETQYF

V gene: TRBV5-1
D gene: NA
J gene: TRBJ2-3
CDR3 length: 13
clone size: NA
CDR3 DNA: TGCGCCAGCAGCTGGACAGGCACAGATACGCAGTATTTT
CDR3 protein: CASSWTGTDTQYF

V gene: TRBV2
D gene: NA
J gene: TRBJ2-5
CDR3 length: 14
clone size: NA
CDR3 DNA: TGTGCCAGCAGCGGGACTCTGAGGAAAGAGACCCAGTACTTC
CDR3 protein: CASSGTLRKETQYF

V gene: TRBV5-6
D gene: TRBD2
J gene: TRBJ2-7
CDR3 length: 17
clone size: NA
CDR3 DNA: TGTGCCAGCAGCTCAATTTTAGCGGGAGGGTCCCCGTACGAGCAGTACTTC
CDR3 protein: CASSSILAGGSPYEQYF

V gene: TRBV11-3
D gene: TRBD1
J gene: TRBJ2-1
CDR3 length: 13
clone size: NA
CDR3 DNA: TGTGCCAGCAGAGGGACAGGCACGGATGAGCAGTTCTTC
CDR3 protein: CASRGTGTDEQFF

V gene: TRBV10-3
D gene: TRBD1
J gene: TRBJ2-3
CDR3 length: 14
clone size: NA
CDR3 DNA: TGTGCCATCAGTGCCAATGGACAGGGAGATACGCAGTATTTT
CDR3 protein: CAISANGQGDTQYF

V gene: TRBV6-6
D gene: TRBD1
J gene: TRBJ1-2
CDR3 length: 13
clone size: NA
CDR3 DNA: TGTGCCAGCAGCCATGACAGGGGCTATGGCTACACCTTC
CDR3 protein: CASSHDRGYGYTF

V gene: TRBV4-3
D gene: TRBD1
J gene: TRBJ2-2
CDR3 length: 16
clone size: NA
CDR3 DNA: TGCGCCAGCAGCCAAGTCAAGACAGGGGGGACCGGGGAGCTGTTTTTT
CDR3 protein: CASSQVKTGGTGELFF

V gene: TRBV28
D gene: TRBD1
J gene: TRBJ2-7
CDR3 length: 14
clone size: few
CDR3 DNA: TGTGCCAGCAGTCCCGGACAGGGCCCCCACGAGCAGTACTTC
CDR3 protein: CASSPGQGPHEQYF

V gene: TRBV27
D gene: TRBD2
J gene: TRBJ2-1
CDR3 length: 16
clone size: NA
CDR3 DNA: TGTGCCAGCAGTTCAACCCGACTAGCGGGATACAATGAGCAGTTCTTC
CDR3 protein: CASSSTRLAGYNEQFF

V gene: TRBV29-1
D gene: TRBD2
J gene: TRBJ2-1
CDR3 length: 17
clone size: NA
CDR3 DNA: TGCAGCTTCAGAGGGACTAGCGGGAGGGTATTCTACAATGAGCAGTTCTTC
CDR3 protein: CSFRGTSGRVFYNEQFF

V gene: TRBV2
D gene: TRBD1
J gene: TRBJ2-6
CDR3 length: 17
clone size: NA
CDR3 DNA: TGTGCCAGCAGCGATGGACAGGGGTTCTCTGGGGCCAACGTCCTGACTTTC
CDR3 protein: CASSDGQGFSGANVLTF

V gene: TRBV5-1
D gene: TRBD1
J gene: TRBJ1-3
CDR3 length: 17
clone size: NA
CDR3 DNA: TGCGCCAGCAGCCCGGGACAGGCAAGGGCCTCTGGAAACACCATATATTTT
CDR3 protein: CASSPGQARASGNTIYF

V gene: TRBV27
D gene: TRBD1
J gene: TRBJ1-1
CDR3 length: 17
clone size: NA
CDR3 DNA: TGTGCCAGCAGTTTTTATCCGGGACAGGGCTTTGGCACTGAAGCTTTCTTT
CDR3 protein: CASSFYPGQGFGTEAFF

V gene: TRBV19
D gene: NA
J gene: TRBJ1-5
CDR3 length: 14
clone size: NA
CDR3 DNA: TGTGCCAGTAGTATTTGGCAGGTTAATCAGCCCCAGCATTTT
CDR3 protein: CASSIWQVNQPQHF

V gene: TRBV9
D gene: TRBD1
J gene: TRBJ1-1
CDR3 length: 17
clone size: NA
CDR3 DNA: TGTGCCAGCAGCGTCGGACAGGGGGGTAATTTTAACACTGAAGCTTTCTTT
CDR3 protein: CASSVGQGGNFNTEAFF

V gene: TRBV5-1
D gene: NA
J gene: TRBJ2-5
CDR3 length: 14
clone size: few
CDR3 DNA: TGCGCCAGCAGCTTGGTAGAGGGACAAGAGACCCAGTACTTC
CDR3 protein: CASSLVEGQETQYF

V gene: TRBV2
D gene: NA
J gene: TRBJ1-2
CDR3 length: 14
clone size: NA
CDR3 DNA: TGTGCCAGCAGTCCCACGGGTGCCGACTATGGCTACACCTTC
CDR3 protein: CASSPTGADYGYTF

V gene: TRBV29-1
D gene: NA
J gene: TRBJ1-1
CDR3 length: 14
clone size: NA
CDR3 DNA: TGCAGCGTTGAGGGGGCCGGGAGGGGCACTGAAGCTTTCTTT
CDR3 protein: CSVEGAGRGTEAFF

V gene: TRBV9
D gene: TRBD2
J gene: TRBJ2-1
CDR3 length: 17
clone size: NA
CDR3 DNA: TGTGCCAGCAGCGCGAGACTAGCGTCCCCCGAAGGGTATGAGCAGTTCTTC
CDR3 protein: CASSARLASPEGYEQFF

V gene: TRBV5-4
D gene: TRBD2
J gene: TRBJ2-3
CDR3 length: 18
clone size: NA
CDR3 DNA: TGTGCCAGCAGCTCTTTACTAGCGGAACCGTACGACACAGATACGCAGTATTTT
CDR3 protein: CASSSLLAEPYDTDTQYF

V gene: TRBV7-2
D gene: TRBD1
J gene: TRBJ1-2
CDR3 length: 18
clone size: NA
CDR3 DNA: TGTGCCAGCGGCAACCAAAACAGGGGGGCGCCTCCCTCCTATGGCTACACCTTC
CDR3 protein: CASGNQNRGAPPSYGYTF

V gene: TRBV5-1
D gene: NA
J gene: TRBJ2-3
CDR3 length: 13
clone size: NA
CDR3 DNA: TGCGCCAGCAGCCCACAAGGAGGCGATACGCAGTATTTT
CDR3 protein: CASSPQGGDTQYF

V gene: TRBV5-4
D gene: NA
J gene: TRBJ1-1
CDR3 length: 14
clone size: NA
CDR3 DNA: TGTGCCAGCAGCCCGACCCCAGGGGAGACTGAAGCTTTCTTT
CDR3 protein: CASSPTPGETEAFF

V gene: TRBV5-4
D gene: TRBD1
J gene: TRBJ1-2
CDR3 length: 13
clone size: NA
CDR3 DNA: TGTGCCAGCAGCTTAAGACAGGGTACCGGCTACACCTTC
CDR3 protein: CASSLRQGTGYTF

V gene: TRBV5-5
D gene: NA
J gene: TRBJ1-2
CDR3 length: 13
clone size: few
CDR3 DNA: TGTGCCAGCAGCTTAGTAGGGAGCGGTCGCTACACCTTC
CDR3 protein: CASSLVGSGRYTF

V gene: TRBV15
D gene: NA
J gene: TRBJ2-1
CDR3 length: 12
clone size: NA
CDR3 DNA: TGTGCCACGCAGTCGCTCTACAATGAGCAGTTCTTC
CDR3 protein: CATQSLYNEQFF

V gene: TRBV10-3
D gene: TRBD2
J gene: TRBJ2-7
CDR3 length: 16
clone size: NA
CDR3 DNA: TGTGCCATCAGAGCCCCACTAGCGGGAGGGGAGGACGAGCAGTACTTC
CDR3 protein: CAIRAPLAGGEDEQYF

V gene: TRBV6-5
D gene: NA
J gene: TRBJ1-4
CDR3 length: 13
clone size: NA
CDR3 DNA: TGTGCCAGCAGGAGGAAGATGGGTGAAAAACTGTTTTTT
CDR3 protein: CASRRKMGEKLFF

V gene: TRBV7-9
D gene: TRBD1
J gene: TRBJ1-2
CDR3 length: 14
clone size: NA
CDR3 DNA: TGTGCCAGCAGCTACGGACAGGGACCCTATGGCTACACCTTC
CDR3 protein: CASSYGQGPYGYTF

V gene: TRBV14
D gene: NA
J gene: TRBJ2-7
CDR3 length: 13
clone size: NA
CDR3 DNA: TGTGCCAGCAGCCCCTATGACATTTACGAGCAGTACTTC
CDR3 protein: CASSPYDIYEQYF

V gene: TRBV19
D gene: TRBD2
J gene: TRBJ2-5
CDR3 length: 17
clone size: NA
CDR3 DNA: TGTGCCAGTAGTATGGGACTAGCGGGAGGGCTTCGAGAGACCCAGTACTTC
CDR3 protein: CASSMGLAGGLRETQYF

V gene: TRBV19
D gene: TRBD1
J gene: TRBJ2-1
CDR3 length: 15
clone size: NA
CDR3 DNA: TGTGCCAGTACCCCTATAGGACAGGTCCTCAATGAGCAGTTCTTC
CDR3 protein: CASTPIGQVLNEQFF

V gene: TRBV7-9
D gene: NA
J gene: TRBJ2-7
CDR3 length: 12
clone size: NA
CDR3 DNA: TGTTCCAGCAGCTTCCCTTACGAGGTGCAGTACTTC
CDR3 protein: CSSSFPYEVQYF

V gene: TRBV2
D gene: NA
J gene: TRBJ2-7
CDR3 length: 11
clone size: NA
CDR3 DNA: TGTGCCAGCAGTGTGAGGGTCGAGCAGTACTTC
CDR3 protein: CASSVRVEQYF

V gene: TRBV2
D gene: TRBD1
J gene: TRBJ2-7
CDR3 length: 15
clone size: NA
CDR3 DNA: TGTGCCAGCAGGGGGGACAGGGCTAGATCCTACGAGCAGTACTTC
CDR3 protein: CASRGDRARSYEQYF

V gene: TRBV18
D gene: NA
J gene: TRBJ2-7
CDR3 length: 15
clone size: NA
CDR3 DNA: TGTGCCAGCTCACCATCTTCCGGGACTGTCTACGAGCAGTACTTC
CDR3 protein: CASSPSSGTVYEQYF

V gene: TRBV6-1
D gene: TRBD1
J gene: TRBJ1-2
CDR3 length: 13
clone size: NA
CDR3 DNA: TGTGCCAGCAGTCCCCGGGACAGCTATGGCTACACCTTC
CDR3 protein: CASSPRDSYGYTF